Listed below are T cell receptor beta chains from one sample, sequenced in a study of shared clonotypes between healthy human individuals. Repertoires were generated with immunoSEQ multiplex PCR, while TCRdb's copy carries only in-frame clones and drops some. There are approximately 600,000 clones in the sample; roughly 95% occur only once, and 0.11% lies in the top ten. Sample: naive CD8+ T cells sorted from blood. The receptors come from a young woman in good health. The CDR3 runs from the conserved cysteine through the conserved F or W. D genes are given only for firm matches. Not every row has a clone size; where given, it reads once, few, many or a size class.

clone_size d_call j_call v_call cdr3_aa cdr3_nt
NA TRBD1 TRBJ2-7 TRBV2 CASPKGTEVGSTYEQYF TGTGCCAGCCCTAAGGGGACAGAGGTGGGTTCGACCTACGAGCAGTACTTC
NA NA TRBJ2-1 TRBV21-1 CASSKGGLAEAYNEQFF TGTGCCAGCAGCAAAGGGGGGCTAGCGGAAGCCTACAATGAGCAGTTCTTC
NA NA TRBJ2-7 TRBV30 CAASGGRTYEQYF TGTGCCGCCAGTGGGGGTCGTACTTACGAGCAGTACTTC
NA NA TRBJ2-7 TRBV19 CASSIDIGASYEQYF TGTGCCAGTAGTATTGACATCGGGGCCTCCTACGAGCAGTACTTC
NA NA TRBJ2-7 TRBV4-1 CASSQDRALGEQYF TGCGCCAGCAGCCAAGACAGGGCCTTAGGCGAGCAGTACTTC
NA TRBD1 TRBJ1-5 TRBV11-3 CASSLAPGQGGQPQHF TGTGCCAGCAGCTTAGCTCCGGGACAGGGTGGTCAGCCCCAGCATTTT
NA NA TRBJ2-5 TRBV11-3 CASSLVLGETQYF TGTGCCAGCAGCTTAGTTTTGGGAGAGACCCAGTACTTC
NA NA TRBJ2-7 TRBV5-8 CASSLLGYEQYF TGTGCCAGCAGCTTACTGGGTTACGAGCAGTACTTC
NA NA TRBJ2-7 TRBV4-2 CASSQEISSYEQYF TGTGCCAGCAGCCAAGAGATTAGCAGCTACGAGCAGTACTTC
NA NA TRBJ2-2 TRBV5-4 CASSATSVRGGELFF TGTGCCAGCAGCGCCACCTCGGTTAGGGGCGGGGAGCTGTTTTTT
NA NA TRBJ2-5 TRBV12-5 CASGDSRALTQETQYF TGTGCTAGTGGAGACTCCAGGGCTTTGACCCAAGAGACCCAGTACTTC
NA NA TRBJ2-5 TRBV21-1 CASSNGRPLGTQYF TGTGCCAGCAGCAACGGACGGCCACTTGGGACCCAGTACTTC
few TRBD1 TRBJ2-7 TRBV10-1 CASARTGASAEQYF TGCGCCAGCGCCCGGACAGGGGCCTCCGCCGAGCAGTACTTC
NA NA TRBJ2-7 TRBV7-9 CASSFSGEQYF TGTGCCAGCAGCTTTTCAGGGGAGCAGTACTTC
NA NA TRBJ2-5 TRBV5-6 CASSLGIPETQYF TGTGCCAGCAGCTTGGGGATACCTGAGACCCAGTACTTC
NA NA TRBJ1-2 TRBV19 CASTGSLYRGYTF TGTGCCAGTACAGGATCCCTATATAGGGGCTACACCTTC
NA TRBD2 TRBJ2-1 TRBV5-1 CANQREPHNEQFF TGCGCCAACCAGCGGGAGCCCCACAATGAGCAGTTCTTC
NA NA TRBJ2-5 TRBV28 CASSPHDVGGRETQYF TGTGCCAGCAGCCCCCACGACGTGGGAGGAAGGGAGACCCAGTACTTC
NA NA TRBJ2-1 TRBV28 CASSRGSEGRLNEQFF TGTGCCAGCAGCCGAGGCTCGGAGGGCCGTTTAAATGAGCAGTTCTTC
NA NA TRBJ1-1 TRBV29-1 CSVARENTEAFF TGCAGCGTCGCACGGGAGAACACTGAAGCTTTCTTT
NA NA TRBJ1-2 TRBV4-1 CASSQGTVNYGYTF TGCGCCAGCAGCCAAGGGACAGTAAACTATGGCTACACCTTC
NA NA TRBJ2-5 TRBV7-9 CASSPSRGAGAVGEQYF TGTGCCAGCAGCCCTAGCCGAGGCGCAGGGGCCGTCGGGGAGCAGTACTTC
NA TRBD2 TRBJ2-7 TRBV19 CASSNWREGREQYF TGTGCCAGTAGTAACTGGCGGGAGGGCCGCGAGCAGTACTTC
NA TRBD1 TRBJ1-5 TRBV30 CAWSVLGTGDQPQHF TGTGCCTGGAGTGTACTGGGGACAGGGGATCAGCCCCAGCATTTT
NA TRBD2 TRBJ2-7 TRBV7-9 CASSTGLAATYEQYF TGTGCCAGCAGCACGGGACTAGCGGCTACCTACGAGCAGTACTTC
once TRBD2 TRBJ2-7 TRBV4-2 CASSPGTSGSYEQYF TGTGCCAGCAGCCCGGGGACTAGCGGATCCTACGAGCAGTACTTC
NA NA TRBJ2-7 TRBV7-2 CASSLVTRTNEQYF TGTGCCAGCAGCTTAGTTACCCGGACTAACGAGCAGTACTTC
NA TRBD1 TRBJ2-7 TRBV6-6 CASSSVTGGVHEQYF TGTGCCAGCAGTTCAGTAACAGGGGGCGTGCACGAGCAGTACTTC
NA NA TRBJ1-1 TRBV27 CASSLFGNTEAFF TGTGCCAGCAGTTTATTCGGGAACACTGAAGCTTTCTTT
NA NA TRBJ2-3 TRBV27 CASRSGPPLGTDTQYF TGTGCCAGCAGGAGCGGTCCCCCCCTCGGGACAGATACGCAGTATTTT
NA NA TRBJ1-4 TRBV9 CASSGQGLDEKLFF TGTGCCAGCAGCGGGCAGGGGCTGGATGAAAAACTGTTTTTT
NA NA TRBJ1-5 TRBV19 CASSILHQSQGNQPQHF TGTGCCAGTAGTATTTTGCATCAGAGTCAGGGCAATCAGCCCCAGCATTTT
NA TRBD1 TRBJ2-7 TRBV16 CASSQRDRGPEQYF TGTGCCAGCAGCCAACGGGACAGGGGGCCGGAGCAGTACTTC
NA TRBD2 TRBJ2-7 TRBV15 CATSNPAGGSYEQYF TGTGCCACCAGCAATCCCGCGGGGGGGTCCTACGAGCAGTACTTC
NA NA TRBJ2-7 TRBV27 CASSLGQGIPHEQYF TGTGCCAGCAGTTTAGGGCAGGGGATCCCCCACGAGCAGTACTTC
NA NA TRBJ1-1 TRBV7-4 CASSLDPLNTEAFF TGTGCCAGCAGCTTAGACCCGTTGAACACTGAAGCTTTCTTT
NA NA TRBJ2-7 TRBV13 CASSSRRGVSYEQYF TGTGCCAGCAGCTCTAGGAGGGGAGTCTCCTACGAGCAGTACTTC
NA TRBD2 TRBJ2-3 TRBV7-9 CASSFGRAGGTDTQYF TGTGCCAGCAGCTTTGGTCGAGCGGGAGGCACAGATACGCAGTATTTT
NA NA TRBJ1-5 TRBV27 CASSLRGGSYSNQPQHF TGTGCCAGCAGTTTACGCGGGGGATCCTATAGCAATCAGCCCCAGCATTTT
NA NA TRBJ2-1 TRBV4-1 CASSQESYVEQFF TGCGCCAGCAGCCAAGAAAGCTACGTAGAGCAGTTCTTC
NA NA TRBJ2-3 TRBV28 CASRDVGDTQYF TGTGCCAGCAGGGACGTTGGGGATACGCAGTATTTT
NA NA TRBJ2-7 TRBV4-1 CASSQEGHYEQYF TGCGCCAGCAGCCAAGAGGGCCACTACGAGCAGTACTTC
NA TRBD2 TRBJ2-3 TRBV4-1 CASSPHPAGVRTDTQYF TGCGCCAGCAGCCCCCACCCGGCGGGAGTACGCACAGATACGCAGTATTTT
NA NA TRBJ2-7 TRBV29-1 CSVFDTSYEQYF TGCAGCGTTTTCGACACCTCCTACGAGCAGTACTTC
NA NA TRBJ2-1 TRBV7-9 CASSPMGVHNEQFF TGTGCCAGCAGCCCCATGGGAGTGCACAATGAGCAGTTCTTC
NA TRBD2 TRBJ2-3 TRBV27 CASSPETSGRTDTQYF TGTGCCAGCAGTCCCGAGACTAGCGGGAGAACAGATACGCAGTATTTT
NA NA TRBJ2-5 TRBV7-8 CASNSQETQYF TGTGCCAGCAATAGCCAAGAGACCCAGTACTTC
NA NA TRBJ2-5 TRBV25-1 CASKDSYRETQYF TGTGCCAGCAAAGACAGTTACCGAGAGACCCAGTACTTC
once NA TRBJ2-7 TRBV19 CASSIVGSYEQYF TGTGCCAGTAGTATAGTAGGTAGCTACGAGCAGTACTTC
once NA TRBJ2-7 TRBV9 CASSVYDNSLLEQYF TGTGCCAGCAGCGTTTACGACAACTCTCTCCTCGAGCAGTACTTC
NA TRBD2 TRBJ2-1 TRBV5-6 CASSPGLGALNEQFF TGTGCCAGCAGCCCTGGACTAGGAGCTCTCAATGAGCAGTTCTTC
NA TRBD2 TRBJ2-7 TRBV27 CASSSPLAGLYEQYF TGTGCCAGCAGTTCCCCACTAGCGGGACTTTACGAGCAGTACTTC
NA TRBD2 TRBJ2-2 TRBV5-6 CASSSGLAGNAGELFF TGTGCCAGCAGCTCCGGACTAGCGGGAAACGCCGGGGAGCTGTTTTTT